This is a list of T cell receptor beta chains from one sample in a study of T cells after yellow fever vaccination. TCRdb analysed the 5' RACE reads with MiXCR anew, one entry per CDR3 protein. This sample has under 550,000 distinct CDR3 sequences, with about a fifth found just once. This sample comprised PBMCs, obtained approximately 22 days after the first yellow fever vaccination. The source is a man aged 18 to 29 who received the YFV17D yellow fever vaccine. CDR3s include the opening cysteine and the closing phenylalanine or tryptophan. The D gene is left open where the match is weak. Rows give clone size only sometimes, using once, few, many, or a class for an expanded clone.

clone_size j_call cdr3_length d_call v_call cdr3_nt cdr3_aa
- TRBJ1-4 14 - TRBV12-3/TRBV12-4 TGTGCCAGCAGTTTAGGACGCTTTAATGAAAAACTGTTTTTT CASSLGRFNEKLFF
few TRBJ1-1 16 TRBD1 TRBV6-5 TGTGCCAGCAGTTACTCGACTAGGACAGGGGGGACTGAAGCTTTCTTT CASSYSTRTGGTEAFF
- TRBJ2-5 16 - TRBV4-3 TGCGCCAGCAGCCAAGATGCGGCCGGATTACAAGAGACCCAGTACTTC CASSQDAAGLQETQYF
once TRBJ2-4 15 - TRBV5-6 TGTGCCAGCAGCTTGGGGAGATACCCGGATAACATTCAGTACTTC CASSLGRYPDNIQYF
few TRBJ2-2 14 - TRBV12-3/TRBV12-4 TGTGCCAGCAGTTTAGGGCAGGGGAGCGGGGAGCTGTTTTTT CASSLGQGSGELFF
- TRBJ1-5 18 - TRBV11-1 TGTGCCAGCAGCTTAGTTGGGGACGGACGCCATAGCAATCAGCCCCAGCATTTT CASSLVGDGRHSNQPQHF
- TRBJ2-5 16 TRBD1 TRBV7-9 TGTGCCAGCAGCTTAGGGGACAGGGGACTACAAGAGACCCAGTACTTC CASSLGDRGLQETQYF
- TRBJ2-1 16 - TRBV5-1 TGCGCCAGCAGGGAACTAGGGAGGAGCTCCTACAATGAGCAGTTCTTC CASRELGRSSYNEQFF
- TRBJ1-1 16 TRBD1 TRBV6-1 TGTGCCAGCAGCCCGCCTCCGGGACAGGGCGGCACTGAAGCTTTCTTT CASSPPPGQGGTEAFF
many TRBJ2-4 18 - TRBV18 TGTGCCAGCTCACCACCGGAGTGGCAGGGGTTAGGCAAAAACATTCAGTACTTC CASSPPEWQGLGKNIQYF
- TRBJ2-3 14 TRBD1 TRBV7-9 TGTGCCAGCAGCTTGGGCAGGGGGCTTAGCACGCAGTATTTT CASSLGRGLSTQYF
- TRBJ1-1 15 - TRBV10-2 TGCGCCAGTGGAGGCACAGGGTTTACGAACACTGAAGCTTTCTTT CASGGTGFTNTEAFF
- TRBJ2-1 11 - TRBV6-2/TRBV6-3 TGTGCCAGCAGGACTACCAATGAGCAGTTCTTC CASRTTNEQFF
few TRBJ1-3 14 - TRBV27 TGTGCCAGCAGTTTTTCCGACTCTGGAAACACCATATATTTT CASSFSDSGNTIYF
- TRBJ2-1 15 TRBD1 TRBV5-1 TGCGCCAGCAGCTTCGGGACAGGGACTTACAATGAGCAGTTCTTC CASSFGTGTYNEQFF
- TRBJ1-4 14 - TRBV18 TGTGCCAGCCGCGGACAGTCAACTAATGAAAAACTGTTTTTT CASRGQSTNEKLFF
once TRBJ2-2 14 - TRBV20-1 TGCAGTGCTAGTGCGGACAGAAACACCGGGGAGCTGTTTTTT CSASADRNTGELFF
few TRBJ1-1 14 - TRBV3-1 TGTGCCAGCAGCTCCCGAGACGGGCACACTGAAGCTTTCTTT CASSSRDGHTEAFF
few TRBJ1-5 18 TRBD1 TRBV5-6 TGTGCCAGCAGCCGAGGGACAGGGGGCGCTTACGGCAATCAGCCCCAGCATTTT CASSRGTGGAYGNQPQHF
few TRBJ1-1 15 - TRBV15 TGTGCCACCAGCAGAGATCGCGGGCTCCGGATTCGTGCTTTCTTT CATSRDRGLRIRAFF
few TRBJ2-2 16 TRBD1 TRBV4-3 TGCGCCAGCAGCCAAGGAGACAGGGTTTGGACCGGGGAGCTGTTTTTT CASSQGDRVWTGELFF
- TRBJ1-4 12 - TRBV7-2 TGTGCCAGCAGCTTAGACGCTGAAAAACTGTTTTTT CASSLDAEKLFF
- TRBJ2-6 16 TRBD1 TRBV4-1 TGCGCCAGCGCGAGCCTCAGGGGGCGTGGGGCCAACGTCCTGACTTTC CASASLRGRGANVLTF
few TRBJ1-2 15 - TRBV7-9 TGTGCCAGCAGCTTGGGCCAGTCCGGAGGCTATGGCTACACCTTC CASSLGQSGGYGYTF
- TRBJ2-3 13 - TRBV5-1 TGCGCCAGCAGCTTGGAGGCTGGTACTGCGCAGTATTTT CASSLEAGTAQYF
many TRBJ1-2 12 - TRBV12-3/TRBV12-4 TGTGCCAACCTAATGCCTTCTTATGGCTACACCTTC CANLMPSYGYTF
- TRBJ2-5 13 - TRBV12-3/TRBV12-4 TGTGCCAGCAGAAATGGAGGGGTGGAGACCCAGTACTTC CASRNGGVETQYF
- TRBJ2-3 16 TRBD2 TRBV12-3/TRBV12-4 TGTGCCAGCAGTCCCCGGTCAGCGGGGGAGAGAGATACGCAGTATTTT CASSPRSAGERDTQYF
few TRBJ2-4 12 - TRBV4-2 TGTGCCAGCAGCCTGGACAGAAACATTCAGTACTTC CASSLDRNIQYF
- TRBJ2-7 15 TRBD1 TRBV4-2 TGTGCCAGCAGCCAGGGACAGGGGGTAACCTACGAGCAGTACTTC CASSQGQGVTYEQYF
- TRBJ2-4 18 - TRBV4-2 TGTGCCAGCAGCCAAACCCCCGCGTGGGTCTATGCCAAAAACATTCAGTACTTC CASSQTPAWVYAKNIQYF
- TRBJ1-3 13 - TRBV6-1 TGTGCCAGCAGTCAGGGTTACGGAAACACCATATATTTT CASSQGYGNTIYF
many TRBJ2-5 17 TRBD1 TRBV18 TGTGCCAGCTCACCGGGACAAGGGACAGGCTCACAAGAGACCCAGTACTTC CASSPGQGTGSQETQYF
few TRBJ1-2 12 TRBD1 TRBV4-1 TGCGCCAGCAGCGGAGGGACAGGGGACAACACCTTC CASSGGTGDNTF
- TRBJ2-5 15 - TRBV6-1 TGTGCCAGCAGTCCCCTCCGCGAACGCCAAGAGACCCAGTACTTC CASSPLRERQETQYF
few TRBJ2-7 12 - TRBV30 TGTGCCTGGAATAGGGAGGAGAACGAGCAGTACTTC CAWNREENEQYF
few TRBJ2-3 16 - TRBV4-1 TGCGCCAGCAGCCAAGTCGGGACAAGGGGGTCAGATACGCAGTATTTT CASSQVGTRGSDTQYF
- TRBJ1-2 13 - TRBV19 TGTGCCAGTACCACGCACGGCCCGAAGGGCTACACCTTC CASTTHGPKGYTF
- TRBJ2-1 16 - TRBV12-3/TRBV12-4 TGTGCCAGCAGCCCCACTAGGGGTCCTCCCGTCAATGAGCAGTTCTTC CASSPTRGPPVNEQFF
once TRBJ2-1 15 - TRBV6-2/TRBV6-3 TGTGCCAGCAGCCAGGACAGACCACCGGAGAATGAGCAGTTCTTC CASSQDRPPENEQFF
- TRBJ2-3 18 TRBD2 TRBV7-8 TGTGCCAGCACCCCCGTAGTGGCTGCGGGGGGCCTCACAGATACGCAGTATTTT CASTPVVAAGGLTDTQYF
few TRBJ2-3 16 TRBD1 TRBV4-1 TGCGCCAGCAGCCCCCGACAGGGTTTAATGGCAGATACGCAGTATTTT CASSPRQGLMADTQYF
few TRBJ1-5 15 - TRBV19 TGTGCCAGTAGTATCGGGCAGGTACGGGGTCAGCCCCAGCATTTT CASSIGQVRGQPQHF
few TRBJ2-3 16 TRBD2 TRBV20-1 TGCAGTGCTACAAGGACTAGCGGGGGCCACACAGATACGCAGTATTTT CSATRTSGGHTDTQYF
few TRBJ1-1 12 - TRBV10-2 TGCGCCAGCACTCCGAGGGTAGCGGAAGCTTTCTTT CASTPRVAEAFF
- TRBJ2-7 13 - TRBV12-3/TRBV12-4 TGTGCCAGCACCGGAGGGGGCTCCCTCGAGCAGTACTTC CASTGGGSLEQYF
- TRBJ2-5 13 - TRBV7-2 TGTGCCAGCAGCATAGCGGTTCAAGAGACCCAGTACTTC CASSIAVQETQYF
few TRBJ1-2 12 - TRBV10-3 TGTGCCATCAGTGAGCCGGACAGAATCTACACCTTC CAISEPDRIYTF
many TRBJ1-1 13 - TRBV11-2 TGTGCCAGCAGCTTAGTCCGGGGGACTGAAGCTTTCTTT CASSLVRGTEAFF
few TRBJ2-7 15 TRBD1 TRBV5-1 TGCGCCAGCAGCTCCGGGACAGGGGTTGAGTACGAGCAGTACTTC CASSSGTGVEYEQYF
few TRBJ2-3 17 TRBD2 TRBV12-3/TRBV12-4 TGTGCCAGCAGTCCGACTAGCGGGGGAGCAGACACAGATACGCAGTATTTT CASSPTSGGADTDTQYF
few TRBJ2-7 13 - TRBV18 TGTGCCAGCTCGGAAACTTCTACCTACGAGCAGTACTTC CASSETSTYEQYF
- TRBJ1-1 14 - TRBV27 TGTGCCAGCAGTTTATCGGCCCAGAACACTGAAGCTTTCTTT CASSLSAQNTEAFF
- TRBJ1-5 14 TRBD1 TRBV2 TGTGCCAGCAAGCAACAGGGGGCCCTTCAGCCCCAGCATTTT CASKQQGALQPQHF
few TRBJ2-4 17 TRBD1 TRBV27 TGTGCCAGCAGTAATCACGTCGGACAGGGAGGCAAAAACATTCAGTACTTC CASSNHVGQGGKNIQYF
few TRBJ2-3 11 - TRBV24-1 TGTGCCACCAGTGATGGCGTCTCGTCGGACTTT CATSDGVSSDF
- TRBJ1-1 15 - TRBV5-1 TGCGCCAGCAGCTTCGGGCACGAGACGAACACTGAAGCTTTCTTT CASSFGHETNTEAFF
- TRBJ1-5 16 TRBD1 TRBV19 TGTGCCAGTAGTATGGAGTACAGGGGGTCGGATCAGCCCCAGCATTTT CASSMEYRGSDQPQHF
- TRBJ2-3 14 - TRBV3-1 TGTGCCAGCAGCCAAGAAGGAGTTACAGATACGCAGTATTTT CASSQEGVTDTQYF
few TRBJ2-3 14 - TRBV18 TGTGCCAGCTCACCGGGGACAACGGGAGATACGCAGTATTTT CASSPGTTGDTQYF